This TCR beta chain comes out of a study of blood T cell repertoires in COVID-19. Study as a whole: Acute and convalescent COVID-19 specimens originated in the United States, Italy and Spain. PBMCs, B-cell-depleted T cells, or T cells were the source of the cDNA or gDNA that made up the material.

This clone was seen once. Per the germline V gene, CDR1 is MNHNS and CDR2 is SASEGT. Trimming pared 2 bases from V and 14 bases from J, leaving 9 bases between. The CDR3 totals 11 residues. Per the original data handling: Amplifying reference gene primers gave estimates of nucleated cell counts. Assay used: immunoSEQ multiplex PCR; TCRdb lists only in-frame clones, some missing. That table is the source of V, J and clone size, and D and trimming were worked out from the DNA. The sample has about 160,000 clones, 80% seen once; the top ten hold 5% to 6%. The study assigned cohorts using participant-reported clinical history.

This clonotype was sampled from a man aged 40-50 years who had recovered from COVID-19. This sequence joins TRBV6-1 and TRBJ1-4; no clear D gene. Specimen: PBMCs or T cells enriched from blood (not recorded which). The CDR3 DNA reads as TGTGCCAGCAGTGAACAGGTTGAGCTGTTTTTT. Its protein is CASSEQVELFF.